A selection of T cell receptor beta chains follows, all from one sample in a study of cytomegalovirus exposure and HLA in healthy donors. Libraries were prepared by immunoSEQ multiplex PCR; TCRdb keeps only in-frame clonotypes and omits some of them. Recorded for this sample: 200,000 to 250,000 clones. Sample: PBMCs. The receptors come from a woman younger than 45 in good health and CMV-seropositive. Both conserved end residues are part of each CDR3. Fields, in order: J gene, V gene, D gene, CDR3 protein. The D gene is left open where the match is weak.

TRBJ2-7 TRBV28 - CATTLGRTSYF
TRBJ1-2 TRBV28 - CASSLRGLGYTF
TRBJ1-1 TRBV19 - CASIQFGSWTEAFF
TRBJ2-3 TRBV5-1 TRBD2 CASSPWTSGSTWTDTQYF
TRBJ2-5 TRBV7-8 - CASRPPNRQETQYF
TRBJ2-5 TRBV7-8 TRBD2 CASSPPLAGYQETQYF
TRBJ2-7 TRBV11-3 - CASSLGGDYEQYF
TRBJ1-3 TRBV10-3 - CAISEREVRNTIYF
TRBJ2-1 TRBV2 TRBD2 CASSDLGAGIQDEQFF
TRBJ2-3 TRBV2 - CASTPTSTDTQYF
TRBJ2-2 TRBV7-2 - CASSSRTGELFF
TRBJ2-2 TRBV9 TRBD2 CASSVDPSLAGSANTGELFF
TRBJ2-1 TRBV4-1 - CASSQDIMGGEFF
TRBJ1-5 TRBV5-1 - CASRLGGVGNQPQHF
TRBJ2-3 TRBV10-1 - CASSDEGVTDTQYF
TRBJ2-3 TRBV28 TRBD2 CASSNSGSPSDTQYF
TRBJ1-3 TRBV5-1 - CASSLPTGLSGNTIYF
TRBJ2-1 TRBV18 - CASSPSQGHYNEQFF
TRBJ1-1 TRBV6-5 TRBD1 CASSPTGGLNTEAFF
TRBJ2-2 TRBV19 TRBD1 CASSDRVYAGELFF
TRBJ1-5 TRBV2 - CASRQEAEGPQHF
TRBJ2-1 TRBV4-1 TRBD1 CASSQHPGQGQSSYNEQFF
TRBJ2-1 TRBV28 - CASSPRRGTYNEQFF
TRBJ1-2 TRBV7-8 - CASSLGLEGGYTF
TRBJ2-3 TRBV11-2 TRBD2 CASRNGLAGVDFTDTQYF
TRBJ1-1 TRBV18 TRBD1 CASSPQQGANTEAFF
TRBJ2-7 TRBV19 TRBD1 CASRPQGGSSYEQYF
TRBJ2-7 TRBV29-1 - CSVVPAVGYEQYF
TRBJ2-5 TRBV7-9 TRBD2 CAGREGQETQYF
TRBJ1-5 TRBV30 - CAWSVLGFSNQPQHF
TRBJ1-5 TRBV5-1 - CASSSPNPQHF
TRBJ2-5 TRBV11-3 - CASSLDKSARGQETQYF
TRBJ2-2 TRBV18 - CASSERTGRAGELFF
TRBJ2-5 TRBV11-2 TRBD1 CASSLDRDPQTQYF
TRBJ2-1 TRBV7-2 - CASSLVGGGYNEQFF
TRBJ2-7 TRBV4-1 TRBD1 CASSQAGGSPYEQYF
TRBJ2-2 TRBV7-9 TRBD2 CASSQIPGLAETNTGELFF
TRBJ1-6 TRBV19 - CASSIEATDYNSPLHF
TRBJ1-4 TRBV15 - CATSLAQANEKLFF
TRBJ2-5 TRBV30 - CAWSVLETQYF
TRBJ1-2 TRBV18 TRBD1 CASSPTGVGGYTF
TRBJ2-1 TRBV10-1 TRBD1 CASSNRGGNEQFF
TRBJ2-7 TRBV19 - CASSIGGLVHEQYF
TRBJ1-1 TRBV11-1 TRBD1 CASSSYRGQNTEAFF
TRBJ2-5 TRBV2 TRBD1 CASSAETGEETQYF
TRBJ2-1 TRBV7-9 TRBD1 CASSSGQGGYNEQFF
TRBJ2-7 TRBV7-9 - CASSLALQGNYEQYF